Below, 15 T cell receptor beta chains from the same sample are listed, as sequenced in a study of technical replicates of blood from a few donors. Here immunoSEQ multiplex PCR was the method, and the copy in TCRdb shows in-frame clones only, minus some. The sample records 55,000 to 75,000 clones, over 85% being singletons. Sequenced material: PBMCs. The origin of the receptors is a human donor in good health. Some clones in this sample may be carry-over from other donors' samples.

The chain recombines TRBV5-1 with TRBJ1-1; TRBD1 matches at 8 bases. There are 15 residues in the CDR3. CDR1 and CDR2 from the germline V gene are SGHRS and YFSETQ. Germline trimming cut 0 bases from V and 2 bases from J; bases unmatched to any gene: 3. The CDR3 nucleotides are TGCGCCAGCAGCTTGGAGGCAGGGGGCAACACTGAAGCTTTCTTT. Translation gives CASSLEAGGNTEAFF.

This sequence joins TRBV11-1 and TRBJ2-1, with 14 positions matching TRBD2. CDR1 and CDR2 (germline): SGHAT, FQDESV (reference sequence). The CDR3 has 17 amino acids. Trimming removed 1 base from V and 7 bases from J; junction bases left unmatched: 6. In DNA, the CDR3 is TGTGCCAGCAGCTTAGGAACTGGACTAGCGGGAGGTAATGAGCAGTTCTTC. It encodes CASSLGTGLAGGNEQFF.

The chain is built from TRBV7-8 and TRBJ2-2; 8 bases agree with TRBD2. This CDR3 contains 16 residues. CDR1 and CDR2 (germline): SGHVS, FQNEAQ. The V gene end was trimmed by 2 bases and the J gene end by 3 bases; junction bases not matched to a gene: 5. CDR3 nucleotide sequence: TGTGCCAGCAGCTTAACCCCGGGGGGGGACACCGGGGAGCTGTTTTTT. Translating gives CASSLTPGGDTGELFF.

The chain joins TRBV7-2 to TRBJ1-1; D gene uncertain. The CDR3 spans 14 residues. Trimming cost V 2 bases and J 3 bases, with 10 bases left between them. Germline assignment: CDR1 SGHTA and CDR2 FQGNSA. The CDR3 DNA reads as TGTGCCAGCAGCTTAACGACGGGATACACTGAAGCTTTCTTT. Encoded protein: CASSLTTGYTEAFF. The full variable domain, with the rest looked up from reference TRBV7-2 and TRBJ1-1, is GAGVSQSPSNKVTEKGKDVELRCDPISGHTALYWYRQSLGQGLEFLIYFQGNSAPDKSGLPSDRFSAERTGGSVSTLTIQRTQQEDSAVYLCASSLTTGYTEAFFGQGTRLTVV.

The chain joins TRBV2 to TRBJ1-3; TRBD1 is a possible D gene (6 bases). Trimming cost V 3 bases and J 0 bases, with 9 bases left between them. CDR1 SNHLY and CDR2 FYNNEI come from the germline V gene. This CDR3 contains 15 residues. The DNA of the CDR3 is TGTGCCAGCAGTGAGGCAGGGGTCTCTGGAAACACCATATATTTT. It encodes CASSEAGVSGNTIYF.

The chain uses TRBV2 and TRBJ2-3, with D unresolved. This CDR3 has 11 residues. Germline CDR1 and CDR2: SNHLY and FYNNEI. The V and J ends lost 6 bases and 4 bases respectively, with 5 bases between them. This chain's CDR3 is CASRLADTQYF. For the CDR3, the DNA is TGTGCCAGCAGGCTAGCAGATACGCAGTATTTT.

The CDR3 DNA reads as TGTGCCAGCAGTCGACAGGGGGCACGAGAGACCCAGTACTTC. Translating gives CASSRQGARETQYF. This chain connects TRBV6-5 to TRBJ2-5, with 10 bases identical to TRBD1. V lost 5 bases, J lost 4 bases, and 4 bases stayed unmatched. Germline V gene sequence: CDR1 MNHEY, CDR2 SVGAGI. The CDR3 contains 14 residues.

The chain uses TRBV4-3 and TRBJ1-2; unclear D gene. The CDR3 sequence is 15 residues long. Germline V CDR1 and CDR2: LGHNA, YSLEER. V was clipped by 3 bases and J by 2 bases, with 13 bases between them. CDR3: CASSHGGTKNYGYTF. In nucleotides, the CDR3 is TGCGCCAGCAGCCATGGAGGCACAAAAAACTATGGCTACACCTTC.

The gene calls are TRBV9 and TRBJ2-5; 9 bases are shared with TRBD1. Trimming took 3 bases from V and 5 from J; bases not matched to a gene: 5. In germline, CDR1 is SGDLS, CDR2 YYNGEE. The CDR3 totals 14 residues. CDR3 sequence: CASSEGTGLETQYF. CDR3 nucleotides: TGTGCCAGCAGCGAGGGGACAGGGCTGGAGACCCAGTACTTC.

The chain joins TRBV5-1 to TRBJ2-6; TRBD1 matches 11 bases. The CDR3 is 18 amino acids. Germline-derived CDR1 and CDR2 are SGHRS and YFSETQ. The V and J ends lost 4 bases and 0 bases, in that order; junction bases with no gene match: 6. CDR3 sequence: CASSKGQGASSGANVLTF. The DNA for the CDR3 is TGCGCCAGCAGCAAAGGACAGGGGGCTAGCTCTGGGGCCAACGTCCTGACTTTC. Full variable domain (missing parts from reference TRBV5-1 and TRBJ2-6): KAGVTQTPRYLIKTRGQQVTLSCSPISGHRSVSWYQQTPGQGLQFLFEYFSETQRNKGNFPGRFSGRQFSNSRSEMNVSTLELGDSALYLCASSKGQGASSGANVLTFGAGSRLTVL.

The chain has TRBV4-2 and TRBJ2-7, with 9 bases aligning to TRBD1. The CDR3 runs 16 residues. Germline V gives CDR1 LGHNA, CDR2 YNFKEQ. V lost 1 base and J lost 5; bases outside the gene matches: 9. CDR3 DNA: TGTGCCAGCAGCCAAGGGGCAGCACAGGGGGCGGACGAGCAGTACTTC. The encoded protein is CASSQGAAQGADEQYF.

This chain links TRBV7-2 with TRBJ2-7, with TRBD1 as a possible D gene (6 bases). Looked up from germline, CDR1 is SGHTA and CDR2 is FQGNSA. V was cut by 5 bases and J by 2 bases, with 16 bases left in between. CDR3 length: 15 amino acids. The CDR3 coding sequence is TGTGCCAGCAGCCTCCAGGGGCAGGCCGCCTACGAGCAGTACTTC. Encoded protein: CASSLQGQAAYEQYF.

The J gene is TRBJ2-1, the V gene TRBV5-4, with D perhaps matching TRBD2 (6 bases). There are 15 residues in the CDR3. Germline V gene data show CDR1 as SGHNT and CDR2 as YYREEE (reference sequence). V lost 0 bases and J lost 7, with 14 bases in between. CDR3 sequence: CASSLGGHGGNEQFF. In DNA, the CDR3 is TGTGCCAGCAGCTTGGGCGGACACGGGGGAAATGAGCAGTTCTTC.

The chain employs TRBV4-1 and TRBJ2-1; TRBD1 might be the D (6 bases). CDR1 MGHRA and CDR2 YSYEKL come from the germline V gene. The CDR3 runs to 15 residues. Trimming left V 4 bases short and J 2 bases short, with 12 bases between. This CDR3 is CASSPVWTAYNEQFF. The CDR3 DNA reads TGCGCCAGCAGCCCCGTTTGGACAGCCTACAATGAGCAGTTCTTC.

V usage is TRBV25-1 and J usage is TRBJ2-1; 11 bases match TRBD1. The germline V gene has CDR1 MGHDK and CDR2 SYGVNS. The CDR3 sequence is 16 residues long. With V trimmed by 3 bases and J by 6 bases, 7 bases remained unmatched. Here the CDR3 reads CASSDETGTGGNEQFF. CDR3 DNA: TGTGCCAGCAGTGACGAGACCGGGACAGGGGGCAATGAGCAGTTCTTC.